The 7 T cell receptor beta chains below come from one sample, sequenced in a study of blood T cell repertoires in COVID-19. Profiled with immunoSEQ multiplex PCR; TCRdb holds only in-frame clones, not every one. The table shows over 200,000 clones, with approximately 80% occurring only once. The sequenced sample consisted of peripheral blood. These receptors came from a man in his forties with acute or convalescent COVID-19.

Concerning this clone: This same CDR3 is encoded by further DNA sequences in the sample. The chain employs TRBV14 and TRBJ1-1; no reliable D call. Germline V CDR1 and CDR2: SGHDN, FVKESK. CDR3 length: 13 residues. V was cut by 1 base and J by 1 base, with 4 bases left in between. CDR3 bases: TGTGCCAGCAGCCAAGGGAGGAACACTGAAGCTTTCTTT. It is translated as CASSQGRNTEAFF.

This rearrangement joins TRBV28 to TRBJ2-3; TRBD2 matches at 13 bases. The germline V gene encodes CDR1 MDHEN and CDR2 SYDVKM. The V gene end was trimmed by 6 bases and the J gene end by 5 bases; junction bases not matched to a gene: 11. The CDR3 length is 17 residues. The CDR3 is CASSLTSGRAGEDTQYF. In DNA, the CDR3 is TGTGCCAGCAGCCTAACTAGCGGGAGGGCCGGGGAAGATACGCAGTATTTT.

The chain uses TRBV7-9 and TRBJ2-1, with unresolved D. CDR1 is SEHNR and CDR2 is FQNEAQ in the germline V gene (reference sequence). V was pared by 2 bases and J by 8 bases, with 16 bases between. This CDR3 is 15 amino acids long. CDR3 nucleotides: TGTGCCAGCAGCTTAAAAATTGGGTCCCGGGATGAGCAGTTCTTC. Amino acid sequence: CASSLKIGSRDEQFF.

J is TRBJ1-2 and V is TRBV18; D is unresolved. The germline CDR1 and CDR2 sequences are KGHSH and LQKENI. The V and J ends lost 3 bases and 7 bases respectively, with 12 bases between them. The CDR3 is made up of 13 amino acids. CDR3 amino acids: CASSPDGERGYTF. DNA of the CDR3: TGTGCCAGCTCACCCGACGGGGAGCGTGGCTACACCTTC.

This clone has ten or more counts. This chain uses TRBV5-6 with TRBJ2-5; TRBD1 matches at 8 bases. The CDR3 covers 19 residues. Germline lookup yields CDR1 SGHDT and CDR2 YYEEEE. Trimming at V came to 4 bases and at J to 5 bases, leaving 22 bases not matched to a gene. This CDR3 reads CASSDGVPRTGRLRETQYF. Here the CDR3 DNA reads TGTGCCAGCAGCGATGGAGTCCCTAGGACAGGGAGACTCCGGGAGACCCAGTACTTC.

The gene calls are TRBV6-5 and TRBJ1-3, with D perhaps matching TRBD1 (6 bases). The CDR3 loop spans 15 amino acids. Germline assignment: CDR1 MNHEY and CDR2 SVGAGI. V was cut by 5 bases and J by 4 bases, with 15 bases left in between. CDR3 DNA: TGTGCCAGCAGTCCACAGGGAATGAGGGGAAACACCATATATTTT. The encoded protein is CASSPQGMRGNTIYF.

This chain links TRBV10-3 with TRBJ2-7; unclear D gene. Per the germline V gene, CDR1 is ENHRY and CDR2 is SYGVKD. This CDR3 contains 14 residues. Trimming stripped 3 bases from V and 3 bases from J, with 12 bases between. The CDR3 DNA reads TGTGCCATCAGTGATAATGGGCAGCTCTACGAGCAGTACTTC. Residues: CAISDNGQLYEQYF.